This T cell receptor beta chain is drawn from a study of cytomegalovirus exposure and HLA in healthy donors. Trimming took 0 bases from V and 6 from J; bases not matched to a gene: 6. The CDR3 extends over 15 amino acids. Looked up from germline, CDR1 is SGHRS and CDR2 is YFSETQ. Findings and caveats of the study: TCR beta chain V- and J-gene trimming was linked, in a later analysis, to a missense variant in DCLRE1C. Some highly shared sequence variants likely arose as a pipeline artifact.

There are a few counts of this clone. Antigen specificity is unknown. Researchers ran the PCR with 60 Vbeta and 13 Jbeta primers. Assay: immunoSEQ multiplex PCR; the TCRdb copy retains only in-frame clones and omits some. The sample has under 200,000 clones, about an eighth seen once. The source is a man in his forties or fifties in good health and CMV-seropositive. Sample: PBMCs. The chain uses TRBV5-1 and TRBJ2-1; 7 bases are a match to TRBD2. The CDR3 coding sequence is TGCGCCAGCAGCTTGGTCAGCGGGGCTCTCAATGAGCAGTTCTTC. Translating it yields CASSLVSGALNEQFF.